The TCR beta chain described here comes from a study of blood T cell repertoires in COVID-19. The table came from immunoSEQ multiplex PCR; TCRdb's copy has only in-frame clones and leaves some out. This table holds approximately 500,000 clones, 85% to 90% found once. The germline gives CDR1 MNHEY, CDR2 SVGAGI. This CDR3 region has 15 residues. V lost 6 bases and J 0 bases, leaving 14 bases between the germline ends. The specimen sequenced was peripheral blood. The gene calls are TRBV6-5 and TRBJ1-2, with TRBD1 as a possible D gene (6 bases). This TCR came from a woman aged 45 to 65 with COVID-19, enrolled during active disease. CDR3 loop: CASSLDRLTNYGYTF. For the CDR3, the DNA is TGTGCCAGCAGCCTGGACAGACTGACTAACTATGGCTACACCTTC.